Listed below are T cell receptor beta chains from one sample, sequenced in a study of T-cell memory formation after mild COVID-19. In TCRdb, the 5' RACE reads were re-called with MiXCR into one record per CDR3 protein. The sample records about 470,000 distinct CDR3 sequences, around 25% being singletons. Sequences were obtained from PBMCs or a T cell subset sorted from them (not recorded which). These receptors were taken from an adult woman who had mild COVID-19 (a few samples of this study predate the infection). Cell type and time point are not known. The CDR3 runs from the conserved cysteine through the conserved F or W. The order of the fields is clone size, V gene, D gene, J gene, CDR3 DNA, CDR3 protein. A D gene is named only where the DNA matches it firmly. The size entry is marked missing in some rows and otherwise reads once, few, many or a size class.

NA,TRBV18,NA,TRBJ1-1,TGTGCCAGCTCACCGCAGTCCGAGAACACTGAAGCTTTCTTT,CASSPQSENTEAFF
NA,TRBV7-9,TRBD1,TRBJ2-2,TGTGCCAGCAGCTTAGCCGAATTCCGGGACAGGGTCACCGGGGAGCTGTTTTTT,CASSLAEFRDRVTGELFF
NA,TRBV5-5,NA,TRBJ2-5,TGTGCCAGCACCTGGGGGGACGGGACCCAGTACTTC,CASTWGDGTQYF
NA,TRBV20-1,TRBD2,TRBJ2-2,TGCAGTGCTAGGGTAGCGGGAGCGAACACCGGGGAGCTGTTTTTT,CSARVAGANTGELFF
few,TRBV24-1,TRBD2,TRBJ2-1,TGTGCCACCAGTGATTCGGGGACTAGCGGGAGTAATGAGCAGTTCTTC,CATSDSGTSGSNEQFF
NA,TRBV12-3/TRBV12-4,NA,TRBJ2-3,TGTGCCAACGCTAAGGGAATGAGCACAGATACGCAGTATTTT,CANAKGMSTDTQYF
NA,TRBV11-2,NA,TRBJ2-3,TGTGCCAGCAGCACCCGGGGAGGCACAGATACGCAGTATTTT,CASSTRGGTDTQYF
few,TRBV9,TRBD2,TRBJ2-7,TGTGCCAGCAGCGTAGGGCTAGCGGGGGGCCCCACCTACGAGCAGTACTTC,CASSVGLAGGPTYEQYF
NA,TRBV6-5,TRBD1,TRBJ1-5,TGTGCCAGCAGCCGGGACAGGGCTCAGCCGCCCCAGCATTTT,CASSRDRAQPPQHF
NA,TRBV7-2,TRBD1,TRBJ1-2,TGTGCCAGCAGCTGGAAACCGGGACAGGCCTATGGCTACACCTTC,CASSWKPGQAYGYTF
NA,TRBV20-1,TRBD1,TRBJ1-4,TGCAGTGCTAGTAATTTCCGGGACAGGGCGAATGAAAAACTGTTTTTT,CSASNFRDRANEKLFF
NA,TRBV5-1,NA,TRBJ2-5,TGCGCCAGCAGTTCAGGGCGCTCGGAGACCCAGTACTTC,CASSSGRSETQYF
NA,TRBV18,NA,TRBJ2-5,TGTGCCAGCTCAACGGAGGGACAGCGGAAGACCCAGTACTTC,CASSTEGQRKTQYF
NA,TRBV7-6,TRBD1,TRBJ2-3,TGTGCCAGCAGCCCTGGACAGGGGGGCCCCACAGATACGCAGTATTTT,CASSPGQGGPTDTQYF
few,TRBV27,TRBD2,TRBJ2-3,TGTGCCAGCAGGGTAGCGGGAGTCCCTCTGACAGATACGCAGTATTTT,CASRVAGVPLTDTQYF
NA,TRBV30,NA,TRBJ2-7,TGTGCCTGGTTCCGGGGTGGGTACGAGCAGTACTTC,CAWFRGGYEQYF
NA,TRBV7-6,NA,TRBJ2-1,TGTGCCAGCAGCTTAACAGGAGGTGCGGGTGAGCAGTTCTTC,CASSLTGGAGEQFF
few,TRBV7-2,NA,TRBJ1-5,TGTGCCAGCAGCAGGGAGCACAATCAGCCCCAGCATTTT,CASSREHNQPQHF
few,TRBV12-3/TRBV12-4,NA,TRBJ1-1,TGTGCCAGCAGTGATGGGGGCGCGAAGACTGAAGCTTTCTTT,CASSDGGAKTEAFF
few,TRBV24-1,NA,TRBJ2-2,TGTGCCACCAGTGGGGGATCCGGGGAGCTGTTTTTT,CATSGGSGELFF
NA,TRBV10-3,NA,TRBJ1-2,TGTGCCATCAGTGACATAGACAGCCGGGACTATGGCTACACCTTC,CAISDIDSRDYGYTF
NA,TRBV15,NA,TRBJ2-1,TGTGCCACCCGAGGGCAACCGGGTGTCAATGAGCAGTTCTTC,CATRGQPGVNEQFF
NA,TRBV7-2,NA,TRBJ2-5,TGTGCCAGCAGGGGGCACGAGACCCAGTACTTC,CASRGHETQYF
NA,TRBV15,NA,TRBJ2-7,TGTGCCACCAGCCCCCCAGGGCTCCGCTCCTACGAGCAGTACTTC,CATSPPGLRSYEQYF
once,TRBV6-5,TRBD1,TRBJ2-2,TGTGCCAGCAGTTACTCGGGACAGGGGGGCACCGGGGAGCTGTTTTTT,CASSYSGQGGTGELFF
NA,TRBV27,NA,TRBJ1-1,TGTGCCAGCAGTGCAAACGGGATGACCACTGAAGCTTTCTTT,CASSANGMTTEAFF
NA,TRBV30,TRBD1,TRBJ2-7,TGTGCCTGGAGTCCCGACAGGGCGAGCTCCTACGAGCAGTACTTC,CAWSPDRASSYEQYF
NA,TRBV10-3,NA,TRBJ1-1,TGTGCCGTCCAGGGGTACATGAACACTGAAGCTTTCTTT,CAVQGYMNTEAFF
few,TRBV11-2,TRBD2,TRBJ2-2,TGTGCCAGCAAGCGGGAGTTGAACACCGGGGAGCTGTTTTTT,CASKRELNTGELFF
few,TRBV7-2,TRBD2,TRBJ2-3,TGTGCCTGTACTCGGACTAGCGGGAGCGCAGATACGCAGTATTTT,CACTRTSGSADTQYF
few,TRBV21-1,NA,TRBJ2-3,TGTGCCAGCAGCAAAGTGACAGGGAAGACAGATACGCAGTATTTT,CASSKVTGKTDTQYF